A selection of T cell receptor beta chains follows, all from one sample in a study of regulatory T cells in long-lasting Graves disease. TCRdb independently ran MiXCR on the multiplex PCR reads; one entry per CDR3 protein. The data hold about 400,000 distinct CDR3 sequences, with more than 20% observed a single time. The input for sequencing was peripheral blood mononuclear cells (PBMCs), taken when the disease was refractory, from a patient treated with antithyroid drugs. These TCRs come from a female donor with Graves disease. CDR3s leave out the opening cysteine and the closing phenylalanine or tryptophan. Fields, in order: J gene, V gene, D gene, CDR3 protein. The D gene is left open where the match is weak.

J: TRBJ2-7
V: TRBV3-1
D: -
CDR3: ASSQGPADTYEQY

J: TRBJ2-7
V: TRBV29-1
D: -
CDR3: SVGGAGYLYEQY

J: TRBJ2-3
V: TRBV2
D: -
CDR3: AWKLAGTSTDTQY

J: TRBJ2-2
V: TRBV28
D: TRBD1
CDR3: ASSFVDRVRATGELF

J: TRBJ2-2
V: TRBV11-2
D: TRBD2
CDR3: ASSSPAGGATGELF

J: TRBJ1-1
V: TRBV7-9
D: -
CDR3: ASSRYETNTEAF

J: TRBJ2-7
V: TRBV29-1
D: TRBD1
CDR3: SVEEGGEANEQY

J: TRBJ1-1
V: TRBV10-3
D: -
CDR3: AISDPTGNTEAF

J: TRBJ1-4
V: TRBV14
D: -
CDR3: ASSRRDSTNEKLF

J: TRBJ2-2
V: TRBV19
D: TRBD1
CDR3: ASRTGQGITGELF

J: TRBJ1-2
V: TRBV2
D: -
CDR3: ASSEARDGTSWGYGYT

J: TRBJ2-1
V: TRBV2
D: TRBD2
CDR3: ASSDRASGRDEQF

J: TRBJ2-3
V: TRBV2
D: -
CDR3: ASSEEADPPYTQY

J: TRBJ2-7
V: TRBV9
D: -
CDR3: ASSVAAFSYEQY

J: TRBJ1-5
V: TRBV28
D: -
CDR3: ASNEANGCNQPQH

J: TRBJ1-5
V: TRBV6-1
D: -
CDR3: ASSEIGSNQPQH

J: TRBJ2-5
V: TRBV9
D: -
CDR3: ASSVEGETQY

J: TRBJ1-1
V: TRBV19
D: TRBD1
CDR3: ASSILQGAGKNTEAF

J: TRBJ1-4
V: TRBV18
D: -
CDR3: ASSPPGTLTEKLF

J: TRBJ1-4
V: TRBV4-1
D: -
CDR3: ASSQVTGKLF

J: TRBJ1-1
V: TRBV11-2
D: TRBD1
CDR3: ASSLGRGRLMNTEAF

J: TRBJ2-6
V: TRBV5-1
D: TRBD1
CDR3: ASSLTTTGAVTNVLT

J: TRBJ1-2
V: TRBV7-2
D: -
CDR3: ASSSGSGSYGYT

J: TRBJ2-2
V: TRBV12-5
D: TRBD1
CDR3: ASGLGQGTGELF

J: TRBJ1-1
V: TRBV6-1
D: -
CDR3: ASSELQGEGAF

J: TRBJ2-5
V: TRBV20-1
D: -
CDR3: SASPVVDQETQY

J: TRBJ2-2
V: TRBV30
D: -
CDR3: AWSPPGIRTGELF